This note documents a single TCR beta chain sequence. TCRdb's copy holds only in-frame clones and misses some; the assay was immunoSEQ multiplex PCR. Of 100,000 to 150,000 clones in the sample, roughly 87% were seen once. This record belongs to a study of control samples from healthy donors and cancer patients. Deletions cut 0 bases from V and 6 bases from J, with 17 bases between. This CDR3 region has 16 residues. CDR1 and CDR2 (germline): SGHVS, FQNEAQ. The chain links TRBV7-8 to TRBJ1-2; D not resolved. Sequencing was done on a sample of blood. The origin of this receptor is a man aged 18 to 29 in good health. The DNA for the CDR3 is TGTGCCAGCAGCTTAGCGGCAGCCACGACATCGGATGGCTACACCTTC. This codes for CASSLAAATTSDGYTF. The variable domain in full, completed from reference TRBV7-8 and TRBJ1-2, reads GAGVSQSPRYKVAKRGQDVALRCDPISGHVSLFWYQQALGQGPEFLTYFQNEAQLDKSGLPSDRFFAERPEGSVSTLKIQRTQQEDSAVYLCASSLAAATTSDGYTFGSGTRLTVV.